The entry below gives a single T cell receptor (beta chain) sequence along with its context. V shed 5 bases, J shed 10 bases, and the junction held 9 bases outside the gene matches. The CDR3 is made up of 14 amino acids. Germline CDR1 SGHTA, CDR2 FQGNSA. This specimen comes from a study of blood T cell repertoires in COVID-19. Repertoires were generated with immunoSEQ multiplex PCR, while TCRdb's copy carries only in-frame clones and drops some. The data hold roughly 400,000 clones, with just over 90% observed a single time. Enrolled through a virtual design, the participants were between roughly 18 and 89 years of age and came from 24 US areas. Participant reports of clinical history set cohort assignment.

Sequencing was performed on PBMCs or T cells enriched from blood (not recorded which). The TCR sequence derives from a woman between 40 and 55 years old who had been exposed to COVID-19. The chain joins TRBV7-2 to TRBJ2-2; 8 bases map to TRBD1. The CDR3 sequence: CASSRIQGVTELFF. The CDR3 region has the DNA TGTGCCAGCAGCCGTATACAGGGGGTGACGGAGCTGTTTTTT.